The 27 T cell receptor beta chains below were found in one sample sequenced in a study of cytomegalovirus exposure and HLA in healthy donors. A multiplex PCR was run with 60 Vbeta primers and 13 Jbeta primers. The protocol was immunoSEQ multiplex PCR, while the TCRdb copy is restricted to in-frame clones and leaves out a portion. The sample consists of roughly 170,000 clones, about 80% of them appearing once. The sample consisted of PBMCs. The receptors come from a man aged 25-40 years in good health and CMV-seronegative.

V usage is TRBV4-3 and J usage is TRBJ2-7; 8 bases agree with TRBD1. The trim removed 5 bases at V and 5 bases at J, leaving 5 bases unmatched. Germline loops: CDR1 LGHNA, CDR2 YSLEER. The CDR3 consists of 13 residues. CDR3 protein: CASSDRGTHEQYF. The CDR3 region has the DNA TGCGCCAGCAGCGACAGGGGAACCCACGAGCAGTACTTC.

This clone was recorded a few times. The chain is built from TRBV5-1 and TRBJ2-1; 8 bases align to TRBD2. Germline CDR1 is SGHRS and CDR2 is YFSETQ. The length of the CDR3 is 14 residues. Trimming removed 0 bases from V and 7 bases from J; junction bases left unmatched: 3. DNA for the CDR3: TGCGCCAGCAGCTTGGATGCGGGGGGAAATGAGCAGTTCTTC. Its protein is CASSLDAGGNEQFF.

This clone was seen once. The chain links TRBV6-5 to TRBJ1-2; 9 bases agree with TRBD1. This CDR3 has 14 amino acids. Germline CDR1 is MNHEY and CDR2 is SVGAGI. V shed 4 bases, J shed 4 bases, and the junction held 4 bases outside the gene matches. In DNA, the CDR3 is TGTGCCAGCAGTTCCCGGGGACAGGGCTATGGCTACACCTTC. This codes for CASSSRGQGYGYTF.

The chain has TRBV19 and TRBJ2-5; D not resolved. The DNA end favors TRBJ2-7, so the J call may be wrong. The germline CDR1 and CDR2 sequences are LNHDA and SQIVND (reference sequence). This CDR3 is 12 amino acids long. DNA of the CDR3: TGTGCCAGTTCCAGGCCCTCCTACGAGCAGTACTTC. Amino acids: CASSRPSYEQYF.

The table lists this clone with a few counts. This rearrangement joins TRBV5-5 to TRBJ1-2; weak D call: TRBD1 (6 bases). The CDR3 has 16 amino acids. The V end was cut by 6 bases, the J end by 4 bases, with 22 bases between. The germline gives CDR1 SGHKS, CDR2 YYEKEE (reference sequence). The CDR3 DNA is TGTGCCAGCATCTCAAACTGGGGGGGGCTAAGCTATGGCTACACCTTC. Translating gives CASISNWGGLSYGYTF.

V and J are TRBV7-6 and TRBJ2-7, with TRBD1 matching 10 bases. The CDR3 contains 14 residues. Germline CDR1 and CDR2: SGHVS and FNYEAQ. The J segment lost 4 bases and the V segment lost 5 bases, leaving 5 bases of the junction unmatched. CDR3 bases: TGTGCCAGCAGCCTGACAGGGGGCGGGTACGAGCAGTACTTC. Encoded protein: CASSLTGGGYEQYF.

The chain has TRBV6-5 and TRBJ1-6, with D perhaps TRBD1 (5 bases). The CDR3 is made up of 14 amino acids. V was shortened by 7 bases and J by 6 bases, with 13 bases between the two germline ends. Germline values: CDR1 MNHEY, CDR2 SVGAGI. CDR3 DNA: TGTGCCAGCACCTTAGGGAGGGGTAATTCACCCCTCCACTTT. Translating gives CASTLGRGNSPLHF.

This chain uses TRBV7-3 with TRBJ1-5; TRBD1 aligns across 7 bases. Germline trimming cut 5 bases from V and 5 bases from J; bases unmatched to any gene: 3. This CDR3 is built from 13 residues. The germline V gene encodes CDR1 SGHTA and CDR2 FQGTGA. CDR3 bases: TGTGCCAGCAGCATCGGACAGGATCAGCCCCAGCATTTT. Translated, it gives CASSIGQDQPQHF.

The chain uses TRBV9 and TRBJ1-1, with TRBD1 as a possible D gene (5 bases). Trimming pared 2 bases from V and 0 bases from J, leaving 8 bases between. This CDR3 has 14 residues. Germline V gives CDR1 SGDLS, CDR2 YYNGEE. In DNA, the CDR3 is TGTGCCAGCAGCGTCGGGGGGATGAACACTGAAGCTTTCTTT. Its translation is CASSVGGMNTEAFF.

The chain couples TRBV13 to TRBJ1-5, with unresolved D. From germline, CDR1 is PRHDT and CDR2 FYEKMQ (reference sequence). Trimming stripped 3 bases from V and 2 bases from J, with 5 bases between. The CDR3 totals 13 residues. CDR3 bases: TGTGCCAGCAGCTTCACTGGCAATCAGCCCCAGCATTTT. Amino acid sequence: CASSFTGNQPQHF.

In regard to this clone: Germline is not matched at one junction end, which may reflect a read error. Written as DNA, the CDR3 is TGTGCTAGTAAGGAGGACAGCCGAGCTAACTATGGCTACACCTTC. Protein product: CASKEDSRANYGYTF. The chain is built from TRBV19 and TRBJ1-2; possible D gene TRBD1, 6 bases. The CDR3 has 15 residues. Germline loops: CDR1 LNHDA, CDR2 SQIVND (reference sequence).

This chain links TRBV9 with TRBJ2-2, with 7 nucleotides matching TRBD1. Germline V gives CDR1 SGDLS, CDR2 YYNGEE. V was pared by 2 bases and J by 7 bases, with 14 bases of the junction left unmatched. CDR3 length: 17 amino acids. The CDR3 coding sequence is TGTGCCAGCAGCGTCAAGGGGGCAGTGATTGAAATCGGGGAGCTGTTTTTT. Protein: CASSVKGAVIEIGELFF.

The rearrangement uses TRBV5-1 and TRBJ2-3, with D tentatively TRBD2 (5 bases). V shed 2 bases and J shed 5 bases, with 6 bases lying between them. The germline gives CDR1 SGHRS, CDR2 YFSETQ. This CDR3 is built from 12 residues. CDR3 loop: CASSFEGDTQYF. CDR3 DNA sequence: TGCGCCAGCAGCTTTGAGGGAGATACGCAGTATTTT.

This chain connects TRBV10-3 to TRBJ2-6, with 11 bases matching TRBD1. V was pared by 6 bases and J by 3 bases, with 7 bases of the junction left unmatched. The germline gives CDR1 ENHRY, CDR2 SYGVKD. This CDR3 is 17 amino acids long. Here the CDR3 DNA reads TGTGCCATCAGAGGAGGACAGGGGGCAGGTGGGGCCAACGTCCTGACTTTC. Protein sequence: CAIRGGQGAGGANVLTF.

This clone showed up just once. This rearrangement joins TRBV19 to TRBJ2-3; 11 positions match TRBD2. CDR3 length: 16 residues. The V segment lost 5 bases and the J segment 1 base; nucleotides outside the gene matches: 5. Germline V lookup: CDR1 LNHDA, CDR2 SQIVND (reference sequence). In DNA, the CDR3 is TGTGCCAGTAGTCTCGAGGGACTAGCGGGCACAGATACGCAGTATTTT. It is translated as CASSLEGLAGTDTQYF.

The chain combines TRBV19 with TRBJ1-5; D gene uncertain. Germline V gives CDR1 LNHDA, CDR2 SQIVND (reference sequence). This CDR3 has 13 residues. Trimming removed 0 bases at V and 7 bases at J, with 7 bases between. The DNA for the CDR3 is TGTGCCAGTAGTATAGATGGGCCCCAGCCCCAGCATTTT. Its protein is CASSIDGPQPQHF.

The chain links TRBV5-1 to TRBJ1-4; the D is unclear. Germline-derived CDR1 and CDR2 are SGHRS and YFSETQ. V lost 2 bases, J lost 3 bases, and 11 bases lay in between. The CDR3 runs 15 residues. CDR3 residues: CASSFTQSANEKLFF. The CDR3 coding sequence is TGCGCCAGCAGCTTCACCCAGTCAGCTAATGAAAAACTGTTTTTT.

The chain uses TRBV29-1 and TRBJ2-5, with TRBD1 identical over 8 bases. CDR1 is SQVTM, CDR2 ANQGSEA, per germline. This CDR3 contains 14 residues. J gave up 4 bases and V 0 bases, and 4 bases lay outside the gene matches. Here the CDR3 reads CSVEEGTGLETQYF. In nucleotides, the CDR3 is TGCAGCGTTGAAGAGGGGACAGGTTTAGAGACCCAGTACTTC.

This clone was counted a single time. V is TRBV7-2 and J is TRBJ2-3; 11 positions agree with TRBD2. J was trimmed by 3 bases and V by 5 bases; bases with no gene match: 4. CDR1 and CDR2 (germline): SGHTA, FQGNSA. The CDR3 runs 15 residues. This CDR3 reads CASSLTSGVTDTQYF. CDR3 sequence (DNA): TGTGCCAGCAGCCTGACTAGCGGGGTTACAGATACGCAGTATTTT.

The chain joins TRBV21-1 to TRBJ2-3; the table assigns TRBD2, which was not confirmed against the DNA. TRBV21-1 is labeled a pseudogene. There are 11 residues in the CDR3. CDR3 residues: CASSPGDTQYF. CDR3 in DNA: TGTGCCAGCAGCCCCGGAGATACGCAGTATTTT.

The chain joins TRBV28 to TRBJ2-7; D may be TRBD1 (5 bases). This CDR3 contains 14 residues. CDR1 is MDHEN and CDR2 is SYDVKM in the germline V gene. Trimming took 1 base from V and 3 from J, leaving 10 bases between them. The CDR3 nucleotides are TGTGCCAGCAGTTTATCAGGGTTCGTCTACGAGCAGTACTTC. The encoded protein is CASSLSGFVYEQYF. The entire variable domain, with the rest obtained from reference TRBV28 and TRBJ2-7, is as follows: DVKVTQSSRYLVKRTGEKVFLECVQDMDHENMFWYRQDPGLGLRLIYFSYDVKMKEKGDIPEGYSVSREKKERFSLILESASTNQTSMYLCASSLSGFVYEQYFGPGTRLTVT.

This clone was found once. The chain recombines TRBV6-5 with TRBJ2-5; D is unresolved. V dropped 7 bases and J dropped 5 bases, with 11 bases sitting between them. This CDR3 contains 12 residues. CDR1 MNHEY and CDR2 SVGAGI come from the germline V gene. CDR3 coding DNA: TGTGCCAGCAACGGTGACACCGAGACCCAGTACTTC. Its protein is CASNGDTETQYF.

This clone has only a few counts. The CDR3 loop is CASSQGQGASNEKLFF. The CDR3 bases are TGCGCCAGCAGCCAGGGACAGGGGGCATCGAATGAAAAACTGTTTTTT. The genes are TRBV4-3 and TRBJ1-4; 12 positions agree with TRBD1. This CDR3 has 16 amino acids. Per germline, CDR1 LGHNA and CDR2 YSLEER. The trim removed 3 bases at V and 5 bases at J, leaving 4 bases unmatched.

This rearrangement joins TRBV10-3 to TRBJ2-1; 9 bases are a match to TRBD1. V was clipped by 0 bases and J by 5 bases; unmatched bases: 11. The germline CDR1 and CDR2 sequences are ENHRY and SYGVKD. CDR3 size: 18 residues. CDR3 in amino acids: CAISESTGGRGTDNEQFF. DNA of the CDR3: TGTGCCATCAGTGAGTCGACAGGGGGGAGAGGGACCGACAATGAGCAGTTCTTC.

V and J are TRBV28 and TRBJ1-5; D unclear. This CDR3 is 13 amino acids long. Per germline, CDR1 MDHEN and CDR2 SYDVKM. Trimming took off 5 bases at V and 5 bases at J, with 10 bases between the two ends. CDR3: CASSLKRHQPQHF. CDR3 coding DNA: TGTGCCAGCAGTCTAAAGCGTCATCAGCCCCAGCATTTT.

This chain links TRBV18 with TRBJ2-5; 8 bases are a match to TRBD1. The J call is in doubt because the DNA end fits TRBJ2-7 better. Germline V lookup: CDR1 KGHSH, CDR2 LQKENI. This CDR3 is built from 14 residues. The CDR3 coding sequence is TGTGCCAGCTCACCATTAACAGGGGGTGACGAGCAGTACTTC. It specifies CASSPLTGGDEQYF.

The V and J genes are TRBV20-1 and TRBJ2-2; D ambiguous. This CDR3 region has 11 residues. Germline V gene sequence: CDR1 DFQATT, CDR2 SNEGSKA (reference sequence). The V end was cut by 5 bases, the J end by 5 bases, with 6 bases between. The CDR3 DNA reads TGCAGTGCTTCGGTTACCGGGGAGCTGTTTTTT. It translates to CSASVTGELFF.